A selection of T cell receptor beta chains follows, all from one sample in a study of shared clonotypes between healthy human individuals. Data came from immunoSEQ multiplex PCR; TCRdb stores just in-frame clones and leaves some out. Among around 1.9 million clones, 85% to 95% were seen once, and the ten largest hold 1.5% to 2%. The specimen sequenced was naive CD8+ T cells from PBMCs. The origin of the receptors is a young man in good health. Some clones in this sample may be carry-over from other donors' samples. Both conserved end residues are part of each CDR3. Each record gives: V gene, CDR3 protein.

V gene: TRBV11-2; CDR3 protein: CASSLVPNEQFF
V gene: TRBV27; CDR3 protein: CASTWRVTGELFF
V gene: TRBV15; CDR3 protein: CATSSHTSAAYEQYF
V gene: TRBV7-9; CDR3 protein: CASSLATGSSYEQYF
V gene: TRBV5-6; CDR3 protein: CASSPGLTYEQYF
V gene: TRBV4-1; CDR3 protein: CASSQVLAQETGTYEQYF
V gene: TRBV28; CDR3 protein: CASSFLSGTVLPYEQYF
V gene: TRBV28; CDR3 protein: CASSPQGGCGYTF
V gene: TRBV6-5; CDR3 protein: CASSYSGTSGIEQFF
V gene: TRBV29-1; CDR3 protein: CSARQGRDQPQHF
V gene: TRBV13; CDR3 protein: CASSLFPLGGNEQFF
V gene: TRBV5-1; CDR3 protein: CASSSPGQGSYEQYF
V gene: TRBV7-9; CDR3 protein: CAERPGADTQYF
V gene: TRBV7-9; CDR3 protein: CASSLDQDYGYTF
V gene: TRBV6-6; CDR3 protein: CASSYSGPGYEQFF
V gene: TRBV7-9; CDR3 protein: CASSGTRGYEQYF
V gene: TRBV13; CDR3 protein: CASSLGGREAGYGYTF
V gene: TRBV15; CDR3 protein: CATSGGTGDGLAVQETQYF
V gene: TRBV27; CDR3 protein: CASSDRVGDTEAFF
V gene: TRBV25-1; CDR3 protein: CASSSNDRRAPYGYTF
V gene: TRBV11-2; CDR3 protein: CASSQVPRSSSYEQYF
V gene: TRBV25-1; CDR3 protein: CASMMTGGFSPLHF
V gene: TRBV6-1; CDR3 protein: CASSGERGSVYEQYF
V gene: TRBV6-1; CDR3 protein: CASNEQGWGEKLFF
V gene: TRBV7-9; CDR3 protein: CASSLALSRNNEQFF
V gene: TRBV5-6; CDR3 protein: CASRGGGDEQFF
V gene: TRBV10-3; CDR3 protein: CAISESSGGGNEQYF
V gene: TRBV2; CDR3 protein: CASSGTSGFYYNEQFF
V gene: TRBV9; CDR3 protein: CASSPLNRDRANGYTF
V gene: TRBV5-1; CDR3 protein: CASSLAPGIGGYEQYF
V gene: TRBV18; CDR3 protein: CASSPRTPRGPKQETQYF
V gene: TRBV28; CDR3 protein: CASRVRGRANEKLFF
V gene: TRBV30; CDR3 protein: CASDSFEQYF